The sequence of this T cell receptor (beta chain) was determined in a study of tumor-infiltrating lymphocytes in primary liver carcinoma. TCR beta cDNA was made from approximately 500 ng total RNA with a constant-region primer. Slightly modified ARM-PCR with three nested multiplex PCR rounds yielded TCR beta libraries. The two initial PCR rounds, around 10 cycles each, used TRBV1-TRBV30 forward and C-beta reverse primers. One entry per CDR3 protein results from TCRdb running MiXCR on the multiplex PCR reads. This table has around 330,000 distinct CDR3 sequences, around three fifths appearing once. Both blood RNA, taken from unsorted whole blood, and germline DNA were extracted. The CDR3 contains 17 residues. Looked up from germline, CDR1 is SGHDN and CDR2 is FVKESK. On this clonotype: The junction departs from germline at one end; a sequencing error may be responsible.

The chain employs TRBV14 and TRBJ2-5, with 9 bases lining up with TRBD2. The sequence came from a woman aged 25-40 years with primary liver carcinoma and hepatitis B virus infection. Source material: peripheral blood. CDR3: CACSQAEGLARQETQYF. CDR3 nucleotide sequence: TGTGCCTGCAGCCAAGCAGAGGGACTAGCAAGACAAGAGACCCAGTACTTC. Looking up the rest from reference TRBV14 and TRBJ2-5 gives the full variable domain: EAGVTQFPSHSVIEKGQTVTLRCDPISGHDNLYWYRRVMGKEIKFLLHFVKESKQDESGMPNNRFLAERTGGTYSTLKVQPAELEDSGVYFCACSQAEGLARQETQYFGPGTRLLVL.